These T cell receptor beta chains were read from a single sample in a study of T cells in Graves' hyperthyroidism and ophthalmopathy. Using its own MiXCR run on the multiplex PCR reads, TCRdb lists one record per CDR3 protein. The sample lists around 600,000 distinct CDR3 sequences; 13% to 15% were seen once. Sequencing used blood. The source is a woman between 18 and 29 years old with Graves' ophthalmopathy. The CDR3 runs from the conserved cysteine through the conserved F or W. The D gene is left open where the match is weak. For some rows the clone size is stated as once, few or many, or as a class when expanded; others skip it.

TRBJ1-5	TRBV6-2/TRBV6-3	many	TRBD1	TGTGCCAGCAGCAACGGGCCAGGGGGGGCCAATCAGCCCCAGCATTTT	CASSNGPGGANQPQHF
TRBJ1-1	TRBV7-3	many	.	TGTGCCAGCAGCGCGATGGTCCAGGGGAACACTGAAGCTTTCTTT	CASSAMVQGNTEAFF
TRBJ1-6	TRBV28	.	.	TGTGCCAGCAGTTTACACCGTAGTGACTATAATTCACCCCTCCACTTT	CASSLHRSDYNSPLHF
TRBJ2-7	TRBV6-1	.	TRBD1	TGTGCCAGCAGTCCGGACAGGGAACGACCCTACGAGCAGTACTTC	CASSPDRERPYEQYF
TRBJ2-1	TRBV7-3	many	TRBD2	TGTGCCAGCAGCTGGACTAGCGGGATATACAATGAGCAGTTCTTC	CASSWTSGIYNEQFF
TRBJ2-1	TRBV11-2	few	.	TGTGCCAGCAGCTTAGGGACGCCCAGTTTGTTCTTC	CASSLGTPSLFF
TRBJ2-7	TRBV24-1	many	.	TGTGCCACCAGCGACCCACCACGAGGCGAGCAGTACTTC	CATSDPPRGEQYF
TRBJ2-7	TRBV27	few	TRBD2	TGTGCCAGCAGTTTATCCCCGGGGGGGCTTGTCTACGAGCAGTACTTC	CASSLSPGGLVYEQYF
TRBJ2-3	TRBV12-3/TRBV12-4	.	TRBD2	TGTGCCAGCAGTCTCGGACTAGCGGGACCAATAGATACGCAGTATTTT	CASSLGLAGPIDTQYF
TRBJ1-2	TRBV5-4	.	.	TGTGCCAGCAGCTTGGGGAGGGAAGAGGTTGGCTACACCTTC	CASSLGREEVGYTF
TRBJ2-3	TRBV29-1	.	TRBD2	TGCAGCGGCCGACTAGCGGGAAAGCGGGTGGCAGATACGCAGTATTTT	CSGRLAGKRVADTQYF
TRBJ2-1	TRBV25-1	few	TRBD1	TGTGCCAGCAGTGTCCTCCCGGGACAGTACAATGAGCAGTTCTTC	CASSVLPGQYNEQFF
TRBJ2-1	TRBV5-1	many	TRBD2	TGCGCCAGCAGGAACGAGGTGACTAGCGGGAGGGCCGGGCCTTACAATGAGCAGTTCTTC	CASRNEVTSGRAGPYNEQFF
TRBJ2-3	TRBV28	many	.	TGTGCCAGCACCCCATGGGACGAATTCACAGATACGCAGTATTTT	CASTPWDEFTDTQYF
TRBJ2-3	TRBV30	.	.	TGTGCCCTGGGAGTAGGTAGTACTTTCACAGATACGCAGTATTTT	CALGVGSTFTDTQYF
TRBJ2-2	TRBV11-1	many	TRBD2	TGTGCCAGCGGGACTAGCGTGAACACCGGGGAGCTGTTTTTT	CASGTSVNTGELFF
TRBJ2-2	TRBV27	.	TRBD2	TGTGCCAGCAGTTTACGCGGGAGGGCCAGCGGGGAGCTGTTTTTT	CASSLRGRASGELFF
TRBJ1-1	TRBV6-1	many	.	TGTGCCAGCACTCACACCACAGGGATCACTGAAGCTTTCTTT	CASTHTTGITEAFF
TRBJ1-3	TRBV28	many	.	TGTGCCAGCAGTTCCATGGGACCCAGGACTGGAAACACCATATATTTT	CASSSMGPRTGNTIYF
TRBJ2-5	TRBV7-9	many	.	TGTGCCAGCAGCTTTCTGGGGCTCCGAGGGGAGACCCAGTACTTC	CASSFLGLRGETQYF
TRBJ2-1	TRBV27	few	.	TGTGCCAGCAGTTACTCGTACGGGACGGTGCACAATGAGCAGTTCTTC	CASSYSYGTVHNEQFF
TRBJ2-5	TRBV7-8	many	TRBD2	TGTGCCAGCAGCGGGAGGGCAGCCTTCCAAGAGACCCAGTACTTC	CASSGRAAFQETQYF
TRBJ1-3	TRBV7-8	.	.	TGTGCCAGCAGCTGGACAGCCTCTGGAAACACCATATATTTT	CASSWTASGNTIYF
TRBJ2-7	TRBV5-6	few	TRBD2	TGTGCCAGCAGCTTCTCTCCGGGACTAGCGGGAGACAGCGAGCAGTACTTC	CASSFSPGLAGDSEQYF
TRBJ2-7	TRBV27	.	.	TGTGCCAGCAGTTTACCCATGGGACTGAGCTACGAGCAGTACTTC	CASSLPMGLSYEQYF
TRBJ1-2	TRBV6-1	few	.	TGTGCCAGCAGTGAAGGGGGCAGCTACTATGGCTACACCTTC	CASSEGGSYYGYTF
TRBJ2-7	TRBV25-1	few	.	TGTGCCAGCAGTCGGACGTTTGCCAGACCTACGAGGCAGTACTTC	CASSRTFARPTRQYF
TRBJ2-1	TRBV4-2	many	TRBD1	TGTGCCAGCAGCCAAAAAGAACAGGGGGCCCCCAATGAGCAGTTCTTC	CASSQKEQGAPNEQFF
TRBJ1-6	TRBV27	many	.	TGTGCCAGCAGGGCTACTGGACGGGCGAATTCACCCCTCCACTTT	CASRATGRANSPLHF
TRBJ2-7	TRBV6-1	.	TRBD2	TGTGCCAGCACCTTAGCGGGAGGACTCTACGAGCAGTACTTC	CASTLAGGLYEQYF
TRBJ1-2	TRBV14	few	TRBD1	TGTGCCAGCAGCCCCAGACAGGGATCAAGTGATGGCTACACCTTC	CASSPRQGSSDGYTF
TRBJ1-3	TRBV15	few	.	TGTGCCACCAGCAGAGATCAGGGCAGCTCCTCTGGAAACACCATATATTTT	CATSRDQGSSSGNTIYF
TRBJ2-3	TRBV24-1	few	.	TGTGCCACCAGTGCTAGGGGGGGTAGCACAGATACGCAGTATTTT	CATSARGGSTDTQYF
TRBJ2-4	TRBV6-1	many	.	TGTGCCAGCAGTGAAGCGCCGGGGCAGGGTAGAGACATTCAGTACTTC	CASSEAPGQGRDIQYF
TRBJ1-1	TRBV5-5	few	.	TGTGCCAGCAGCTTGAGTGGGTTTGGGGCGGGCCCTTTCTTT	CASSLSGFGAGPFF
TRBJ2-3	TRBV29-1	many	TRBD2	TGCAGCGTAGGAGGGCGGGGGACTCTTACTACGCAGTATTTT	CSVGGRGTLTTQYF
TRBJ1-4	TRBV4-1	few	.	TGCGCCAGCAGCCAGGGACGGGGGAGGGAAAAACTGTTTTTT	CASSQGRGREKLFF
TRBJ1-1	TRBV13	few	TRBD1	TGTGCCAGCAGCTACCAGGGGGCGAGCAGGAACACTGAAGCTTTCTTT	CASSYQGASRNTEAFF
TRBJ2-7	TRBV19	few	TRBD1	TGTGCCAGTAACCCGACAGGGAGTGGCTCCTACGAGCAGTACTTC	CASNPTGSGSYEQYF
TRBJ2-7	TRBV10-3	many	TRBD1	TGTGCCATCAGTGAGTCGGGGACAGGAAAACCTTACGGGACCTACGAGCAGTACTTC	CAISESGTGKPYGTYEQYF
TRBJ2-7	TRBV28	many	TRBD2	TGTGCCAGCAGTCCCCGACTAGCGGGACCCTACGAGCAGTACTTC	CASSPRLAGPYEQYF